The clone carrying this TCR beta chain appeared a few times. Its antigen is as yet unknown. The protocol was immunoSEQ multiplex PCR, while the TCRdb copy is restricted to in-frame clones and leaves out a portion. The table shows approximately 23,000 clones, with 82% occurring only once. Germline assignment: CDR1 KGHSY and CDR2 FQNENV. The length of the CDR3 is 12 residues. V gave up 1 base and J gave up 8 bases, with 8 bases separating them. These data originate in a study of neoadjuvant nivolumab and ipilimumab in lung cancer. Study-level points and caveats: Compared with tumor-adjacent uninvolved lung, resected tumors showed greater richness and clonality. Only two of four nivolumab-treated tumors gained richness and clonality by surgery.

This clonotype was obtained from an adult with non-small cell lung cancer. The starting material was peripheral blood, obtained before neoadjuvant nivolumab, alone or with ipilimumab. This chain joins TRBV16 and TRBJ1-2, with D possibly matching TRBD1 (5 bases). The CDR3 DNA follows: TGTGCCAGCAGCCAATGGGACGGCGGCTACACCTTC. Its translation: CASSQWDGGYTF. The full variable domain, completed using reference TRBV16 and TRBJ1-2, is GEEVAQTPKHLVRGEGQKAKLYCAPIKGHSYVFWYQQVLKNEFKFLISFQNENVFDETGMPKERFSAKCLPNSPCSLEIQATKLEDSAVYFCASSQWDGGYTFGSGTRLTVV.